Below are 24 T cell receptor beta chains sequenced from a single sample in a study of blood T cell repertoires in COVID-19. TCRdb keeps only in-frame clones here, not all; method: immunoSEQ multiplex PCR. The table lists 100,000 to 150,000 clones, approximately 90% of them singletons, with 7.6% in the top ten. The specimen was peripheral blood. The receptor set was obtained from a man aged 50 to 59 with acute or convalescent COVID-19.

The rearrangement joins TRBV14 to TRBJ1-3; D remains unclear. CDR1 SGHDN and CDR2 FVKESK come from the germline V gene. The CDR3 sequence is 12 residues long. V lost 2 bases and J 9 bases, leaving 8 bases between the germline ends. In DNA form, the CDR3 reads TGTGCCAGCAGCCAATACAGTCGCACCATATATTTT. This translates into CASSQYSRTIYF.

The chain joins TRBV16 to TRBJ2-5, with D perhaps matching TRBD2 (6 bases). Germline-derived CDR1 and CDR2 are KGHSY and FQNENV. There are 13 residues in the CDR3. The V and J ends lost 4 bases and 7 bases respectively, with 13 bases between them. The CDR3 DNA reads as TGTGCCAGCAGCCTAGGGACTCCGGGGACCCAGTACTTC. This sequence encodes CASSLGTPGTQYF.

This chain connects TRBV7-9 to TRBJ1-1; D unresolved. V was cut by 5 bases and J by 0 bases, with 16 bases left in between. Germline CDR1 reads SEHNR; CDR2 reads FQNEAQ (reference sequence). The CDR3 loop spans 16 amino acids. Here the CDR3 reads CASSLSGSIMNTEAFF. DNA for the CDR3: TGTGCCAGCAGCCTAAGTGGGAGTATAATGAACACTGAAGCTTTCTTT.

This clone was detected only a few times. This chain joins TRBV5-1 and TRBJ1-6, with 8 bases lining up with TRBD1. With V trimmed by 4 bases and J by 8 bases, 8 bases remained unmatched. CDR3 length: 15 amino acids. Germline V gives CDR1 SGHRS, CDR2 YFSETQ. The CDR3: CASSDQGAGDSPLHF. CDR3 nucleotides: TGCGCCAGCAGCGACCAGGGGGCCGGAGATTCACCCCTCCACTTT.

V gene TRBV7-2 combines with J gene TRBJ1-2; a weak D match, TRBD1 (5 bases). The V gene's germline CDR1 is SGHTA and CDR2 FQGNSA. Trimming took off 2 bases at V and 8 bases at J, with 21 bases between the two ends. The CDR3 extends over 16 amino acids. CDR3 protein: CASSLKVGAGVYGYTF. The CDR3, as DNA: TGTGCCAGCAGCTTAAAGGTTGGGGCGGGGGTGTACGGCTACACCTTC.

This clone was recorded once. This chain uses TRBV9 with TRBJ2-5, with D possibly being TRBD2 (6 bases). The CDR3 consists of 15 residues. CDR1 is SGDLS and CDR2 is YYNGEE in the germline V gene. Trimming left V 3 bases short and J 7 bases short, with 19 bases between. The CDR3 region has the DNA TGTGCCAGCAGCGCGAGAGGACTACCCACGGGGACCCAGTACTTC. It codes for CASSARGLPTGTQYF.

The chain employs TRBV7-6 and TRBJ2-3, with a tentative D call TRBD1 (6 bases). Trimming removed 5 bases at V and 3 bases at J, with 12 bases between. Germline V CDR1 and CDR2: SGHVS, FNYEAQ. The CDR3 consists of 14 residues. CDR3 residues: CASSVITGTDTQYF. The CDR3 DNA is TGTGCCAGCAGCGTAATAACAGGGACAGATACGCAGTATTTT.

The V and J genes are TRBV30 and TRBJ2-1; TRBD2 matches at 10 bases. The germline gives CDR1 GTSNPN, CDR2 SVGIG (reference sequence). The trim removed 0 bases at V and 6 bases at J, leaving 14 bases unmatched. This CDR3 has 18 residues. Written as DNA, the CDR3 is TGTGCCTGGAGTGTAAGAGGCTGGGCTAGCGGGAGAGGCAATGAGCAGTTCTTC. It specifies CAWSVRGWASGRGNEQFF.

This sequence joins TRBV5-1 and TRBJ2-3, with D hard to call. Trimming took 3 bases from V and 10 from J, leaving 15 bases between them. CDR3 size: 13 residues. CDR1 and CDR2 from the germline V gene are SGHRS and YFSETQ. CDR3 sequence: CASSSPLYVAQYF. The CDR3 coding sequence is TGCGCCAGCAGCTCCCCTCTATATGTTGCGCAGTATTTT.

The rearrangement uses TRBV5-6 and TRBJ1-1, with a weak D call TRBD1 (5 bases). Germline CDR1 reads SGHDT; CDR2 reads YYEEEE. The CDR3 contains 19 residues. Trimming took off 3 bases at V and 4 bases at J, with 28 bases between the two ends. CDR3 coding DNA: TGTGCCAGCAGCTCCCGGGGAGGGACTACCAAACGGACGGGCACTGAAGCTTTCTTT. Translation gives CASSSRGGTTKRTGTEAFF.

The chain combines TRBV30 with TRBJ2-2; 7 positions agree with TRBD1. Germline CDR1 and CDR2: GTSNPN and SVGIG (reference sequence). J lost 1 base, V lost 8 bases, and 10 bases had no gene match. The CDR3 spans 15 residues. The CDR3, as DNA: TGTGCCGTAGACAGGGTCGCCGGGAACACCGGGGAGCTGTTTTTT. It encodes CAVDRVAGNTGELFF.

The chain couples TRBV19 to TRBJ2-2; tentative D call: TRBD2 (5 bases). Germline V lookup: CDR1 LNHDA, CDR2 SQIVND (reference sequence). The CDR3 consists of 15 residues. Trimming removed 3 bases at V and 2 bases at J, with 10 bases between. The DNA for the CDR3 is TGTGCCAGTAGTATTAGCCGGACTAACACCGGGGAGCTGTTTTTT. Protein product: CASSISRTNTGELFF.

The chain couples TRBV7-8 to TRBJ1-4, with 9 bases identical to TRBD1. This CDR3 region has 15 residues. After removal of 4 bases from V and 4 bases from J, the junction contained 4 bases not matched to a gene. Germline V gives CDR1 SGHVS, CDR2 FQNEAQ. The CDR3 sequence: CASSSPTGGNEKLFF. The CDR3, as DNA: TGTGCCAGCAGCTCCCCGACAGGGGGTAATGAAAAACTGTTTTTT.

By proportion, this clone is large. V usage is TRBV25-1 and J usage is TRBJ1-3; D uncertain. The germline V and J ends were trimmed by 7 bases and 9 bases, with 10 bases remaining between them. The V gene's germline CDR1 is MGHDK and CDR2 SYGVNS. CDR3 size: 11 residues. CDR3 protein: CASILGSTIYF. For the CDR3, the DNA is TGTGCCAGCATCCTAGGATCCACCATATATTTT. Full variable domain (remainder filled in from reference TRBV25-1 and TRBJ1-3): EADIYQTPRYLVIGTGKKITLECSQTMGHDKMYWYQQDPGMELHLIHYSYGVNSTEKGDLSSESTVSRIRTEHFPLTLESARPSHTSQYLCASILGSTIYFGEGSWLTVV.

The chain employs TRBV11-2 and TRBJ2-1; 10 nucleotides agree with TRBD2. The ends lost 1 base at V and 8 bases at J; junction bases unmatched: 5. The CDR3 has 15 residues. CDR1 and CDR2 (germline): SGHAT, FQNNGV. CDR3 residues: CASSLGPAGGYEQFF. CDR3 DNA sequence: TGTGCCAGCAGCTTAGGCCCAGCGGGAGGGTATGAGCAGTTCTTC.

This chain joins TRBV7-7 and TRBJ2-3, with D perhaps TRBD2 (6 bases). Germline CDR1 reads SSHAT; CDR2 reads FNYEAQ (reference sequence). The CDR3 contains 15 residues. Trimming took off 1 base at V and 0 bases at J, with 8 bases between the two ends. CDR3 in amino acids: CASSLGLGSTDTQYF. CDR3 DNA: TGTGCCAGCAGCTTAGGACTAGGTAGCACAGATACGCAGTATTTT. The full variable domain, its missing parts supplied by reference TRBV7-7 and TRBJ2-3, is GAGVSQSPRYKVTKRGQDVTLRCDPISSHATLYWYQQALGQGPEFLTYFNYEAQPDKSGLPSDRFSAERPEGSISTLTIQRTEQRDSAMYRCASSLGLGSTDTQYFGPGTRLTVL.

The CDR3 protein is CASSLLPGTSGDDSEFF. The CDR3 nucleotides are TGCGCCAGCAGCTTGTTACCCGGGACTAGCGGGGATGACTCTGAGTTCTTC. The V call is TRBV5-1, the J call TRBJ2-1, with TRBD2 matching over 13 bases. The trim removed 1 base at V and 14 bases at J, leaving 15 bases unmatched. The V gene's germline CDR1 is SGHRS and CDR2 YFSETQ. The CDR3 consists of 17 residues.

The gene calls are TRBV3-1 (or the pseudogene TRBV3-2) and TRBJ2-5; 8 bases fit TRBD2. This CDR3 contains 17 residues. V lost 3 bases, J lost 6 bases, and 15 bases stayed unmatched. CDR1 is LGHDT, CDR2 YNNKEL, per germline (reference sequence). Written as DNA, the CDR3 is TGTGCCAGCAGCCAGTTGGCCAAAGCGGGGGATGGGAAGACCCAGTACTTC. This encodes CASSQLAKAGDGKTQYF.

V is TRBV19 and J is TRBJ1-5; 9 bases align to TRBD1. The V gene's germline CDR1 is LNHDA and CDR2 SQIVND (reference sequence). V lost 5 bases, J lost 3 bases, and 2 bases stayed unmatched. The length of the CDR3 is 14 residues. CDR3 residues: CASSGQGFNQPQHF. CDR3 nucleotide sequence: TGTGCCAGTAGTGGACAGGGGTTCAATCAGCCCCAGCATTTT.

The J gene is TRBJ2-3, the V gene TRBV2, with D unclear. CDR1 SNHLY and CDR2 FYNNEI come from the germline V gene. Deletions cut 8 bases from V and 1 base from J, with 16 bases between. The CDR3 covers 15 residues. CDR3 in amino acids: CASRLVAVGTDTQYF. The CDR3 DNA reads TGTGCCAGCCGTCTGGTGGCAGTCGGCACAGATACGCAGTATTTT.

The V call is TRBV5-4, the J call TRBJ2-2, with 7 bases identical to TRBD1. J was trimmed by 4 bases and V by 3 bases; bases with no gene match: 9. The CDR3 totals 16 residues. In germline, CDR1 is SGHNT, CDR2 YYREEE (reference sequence). The CDR3 DNA reads as TGTGCCAGCAGCTCAGGACAGGTACGCCGCACCGGGGAGCTGTTTTTT. This sequence encodes CASSSGQVRRTGELFF. The entire variable domain, with the rest obtained from reference TRBV5-4 and TRBJ2-2, is as follows: ETGVTQSPTHLIKTRGQQVTLRCSSQSGHNTVSWYQQALGQGPQFIFQYYREEENGRGNFPPRFSGLQFPNYSSELNVNALELDDSALYLCASSSGQVRRTGELFFGEGSRLTVL.

This chain links TRBV10-3 with TRBJ1-2, with 11 bases aligning to TRBD1. The V segment lost 4 bases and the J segment 5 bases; nucleotides outside the gene matches: 6. CDR1 is ENHRY and CDR2 is SYGVKD in the germline V gene. The CDR3 runs 15 residues. The CDR3 DNA reads as TGTGCCATCAGTGGTGGGGACAGGGGGTTTTATGGCTACACCTTC. The encoded protein is CAISGGDRGFYGYTF.

The V call is TRBV27, the J call TRBJ1-1, with D perhaps TRBD1 (5 bases). The CDR3 loop spans 13 amino acids. Germline CDR1 is MNHEY and CDR2 is SMNVEV (reference sequence). V was pared by 6 bases and J by 0 bases, with 8 bases between. The CDR3, as DNA: TGTGCCAGCAGGGACACCGTGAACACTGAAGCTTTCTTT. This translates into CASRDTVNTEAFF.

V gene TRBV5-5 combines with J gene TRBJ2-2; possible D gene TRBD2, 6 bases. The V and J ends lost 6 bases and 2 bases respectively, with 14 bases between them. The CDR3 covers 15 residues. From germline, CDR1 is SGHKS and CDR2 YYEKEE (reference sequence). The CDR3 region is CASTLRGANTGELFF. The CDR3 DNA is TGTGCCAGCACCCTGCGGGGCGCCAACACCGGGGAGCTGTTTTTT.